A single sample is the source of the 14 T cell receptor beta chains below, sequenced in a study of blood T cells in healthy people across ages. Primers used in a second PCR of about 7 to 12 cycles were a sample-barcoded 5' primer and a J-beta primer mix. MiXCR, applied by TCRdb to the 5' RACE reads, yields one record per CDR3 protein. The sample shows some 670,000 distinct CDR3 sequences, over 40% of them seen only once. Sequencing used blood. All receptors come from a woman aged 80 or over in good health.

Notes on this clonotype: This may arise from a read error, as a much more abundant clone is one base away. J is TRBJ2-7 and V is TRBV3-1; a possible D gene is TRBD2 (5 bases). The closer fit of TRBJ2-5 to the DNA end suggests the J call may be wrong. The CDR3 runs to 13 residues. Germline V CDR1 and CDR2: LGHDT, YNNKEL (reference sequence). The CDR3 nucleotides are TGTGCCACCTTGGACGGGGTGCGCGAGACCCAGTACTTC. Amino acids: CATLDGVRETQYF.

The chain couples TRBV30 to TRBJ1-1, with no clear D. Trimming shortened V by 5 bases and J by 5 bases, and 12 bases separated the two germline ends. The CDR3 runs 12 residues. The V gene's germline CDR1 is GTSNPN and CDR2 SVGIG (reference sequence). The CDR3 DNA sequence: TGTGCCTGGGCCCCCCGAGAGACTGAAGCTTTCTTT. Amino acids: CAWAPRETEAFF.

As regards this clonotype: An end of the junction differs from the germline gene, which may be a read error. The gene calls are TRBV5-1 and TRBJ2-1; D is undetermined. CDR3 size: 15 residues. CDR1 is SGHRS, CDR2 YFSETQ, per germline. The CDR3 sequence is CASSLGGRSYDEQFF. The CDR3 coding sequence is TGCGCCAGCAGCTTGGGGGGTCGCTCCTACGATGAGCAGTTCTTC.

This clonotype was picked up a small number of times. The chain combines TRBV18 with TRBJ1-1; TRBD1 agrees at 8 bases. The V segment lost 3 bases and the J segment 4 bases; nucleotides outside the gene matches: 10. Germline assignment: CDR1 KGHSH and CDR2 LQKENI. The CDR3 totals 16 residues. This CDR3 is CASSPFRQGAATEAFF. In DNA, the CDR3 is TGTGCCAGCTCACCTTTTCGTCAGGGGGCCGCCACTGAAGCTTTCTTT.

This clonotype was found many times. V usage is TRBV20-1 and J usage is TRBJ1-1; D is possibly TRBD1 (6 bases). The ends were cut back, 4 bases at V and 0 bases at J, with 12 bases in the middle. CDR3 size: 14 residues. Germline V gene lookup returns CDR1 DFQATT and CDR2 SNEGSKA (reference sequence). CDR3 residues: CSAKDPGVNTEAFF. As DNA, the CDR3 is TGCAGTGCTAAAGATCCAGGGGTGAACACTGAAGCTTTCTTT.

This clonotype was observed at least ten times. The chain recombines TRBV13 with TRBJ2-3; 12 bases agree with TRBD2. V was clipped by 5 bases and J by 5 bases; unmatched bases: 5. From germline, CDR1 is PRHDT and CDR2 FYEKMQ (reference sequence). CDR3 length equals 15 residues. The CDR3 nucleotides read TGTGCCAGCAGCCGGCCGGGACTAGCGGGAGATACGCAGTATTTT. Amino acids: CASSRPGLAGDTQYF.

This clonotype was detected ten times or more. CDR3 residues: CASSQLQGSTYGYTF. CDR3 DNA sequence: TGTGCCAGCAGCCAATTGCAGGGAAGTACTTATGGCTACACCTTC. The chain uses TRBV3-1 and TRBJ1-2; TRBD1 is a possible D gene (5 bases). Trimming shortened V by 2 bases and J by 5 bases, and 15 bases separated the two germline ends. Germline CDR1 reads LGHDT; CDR2 reads YNNKEL (reference sequence). This CDR3 region has 15 residues.

This clonotype was seen ten or more times. The chain combines TRBV27 with TRBJ2-3, with 9 bases matching TRBD1. Trimming at V came to 4 bases and at J to 3 bases, leaving 8 bases not matched to a gene. The CDR3 consists of 16 residues. Per germline, CDR1 MNHEY and CDR2 SMNVEV (reference sequence). For the CDR3, the DNA is TGTGCCAGCAGTTCCCCCGGGACAGGGTCAACAGATACGCAGTATTTT. This gives the protein CASSSPGTGSTDTQYF.

V gene TRBV4-3 combines with J gene TRBJ2-3; no definite D call. Trimming shortened V by 4 bases and J by 8 bases, and 13 bases separated the two germline ends. The germline gives CDR1 LGHNA, CDR2 YSLEER. The CDR3 is 13 residues long. The CDR3 region has the DNA TGCGCCAGCAGCCCATCCGAATTAAGTACGCAGTATTTT. Translated, it gives CASSPSELSTQYF.

This clonotype was seen only a few times. The genes are TRBV27 and TRBJ1-1, with 7 nucleotides matching TRBD1. Per the germline V gene, CDR1 is MNHEY and CDR2 is SMNVEV (reference sequence). The CDR3 length is 15 residues. The trim removed 5 bases at V and 1 base at J, leaving 7 bases unmatched. The CDR3 reads CASSPRAGGNTEAFF. CDR3 bases: TGTGCCAGCAGTCCCAGGGCAGGGGGGAACACTGAAGCTTTCTTT.

The chain combines TRBV20-1 with TRBJ2-2, with D tentatively TRBD1 (6 bases). V dropped 6 bases and J dropped 5 bases, with 16 bases sitting between them. The V gene's germline CDR1 is DFQATT and CDR2 SNEGSKA (reference sequence). CDR3 size: 14 residues. The CDR3 here is CSAAGTLFTGELFF. CDR3 sequence (DNA): TGCAGTGCGGCCGGGACACTATTTACCGGGGAGCTGTTTTTT.

In its sample, this clonotype was seen many times. The V gene is TRBV29-1, the J gene TRBJ1-2; tentatively, D is TRBD1 (5 bases). This CDR3 contains 12 residues. Trimming took 4 bases from V and 3 from J, leaving 9 bases between them. The germline V gene has CDR1 SQVTM and CDR2 ANQGSEA. CDR3 sequence reads: CSVGGYDYGYTF. CDR3 bases: TGCAGCGTTGGGGGGTACGACTATGGCTACACCTTC.

This chain uses TRBV20-1 with TRBJ2-3, with TRBD2 matching over 15 bases. The CDR3 sequence is 18 residues long. J lost 5 bases, V lost 0 bases, and 9 bases had no gene match. Germline V gene sequence: CDR1 DFQATT, CDR2 SNEGSKA (reference sequence). The chain's CDR3 is CSARDWTSGGGRRDTQYF. For the CDR3, the DNA is TGCAGTGCTAGAGATTGGACTAGCGGGGGGGGACGCAGAGATACGCAGTATTTT.

This clonotype was seen a single time. V usage is TRBV20-1 and J usage is TRBJ2-3; D ambiguous. The V end was cut by 1 base, the J end by 0 bases, with 14 bases between. Germline V gene lookup returns CDR1 DFQATT and CDR2 SNEGSKA (reference sequence). The CDR3 is 16 amino acids. CDR3 coding DNA: TGCAGTGCTAGAGCCCATGGTGTGTGGAGCACAGATACGCAGTATTTT. This gives the protein CSARAHGVWSTDTQYF.